This T cell receptor (beta chain) was retrieved from a study of blood T cell repertoires in COVID-19. Study-level background: Samples came from the United States, Italy and Spain, spanning acute and convalescent COVID-19. The cDNA or gDNA used as material had been derived from T cells, B-cell-depleted T cells, or PBMCs.

As processed by the authors: Nucleated cell number was recorded as an estimate derived from reference gene primer amplification. Libraries were prepared by immunoSEQ multiplex PCR; TCRdb keeps only in-frame clonotypes and omits some of them. V, J and clone size derive from that table, while D and trimming were established from the DNA sequence. In the table there are about 200,000 clones, around 80% of which are singletons. This receptor was taken from a woman between 65 and 79 years old with acute or convalescent COVID-19. Specimen: peripheral blood.

CDR3 residues: CASSEFWRASRDTGELFF. In DNA, the CDR3 is TGCGCCAGCAGTGAGTTTTGGAGAGCTTCGAGGGACACCGGGGAGCTGTTTTTT. The chain links TRBV10-1 to TRBJ2-2; possible D gene TRBD2, 5 bases. The CDR3 is 18 residues long. Germline CDR1 WNHNN, CDR2 SYGVQD (reference sequence). The V end was cut by 1 base, the J end by 3 bases, with 18 bases between.